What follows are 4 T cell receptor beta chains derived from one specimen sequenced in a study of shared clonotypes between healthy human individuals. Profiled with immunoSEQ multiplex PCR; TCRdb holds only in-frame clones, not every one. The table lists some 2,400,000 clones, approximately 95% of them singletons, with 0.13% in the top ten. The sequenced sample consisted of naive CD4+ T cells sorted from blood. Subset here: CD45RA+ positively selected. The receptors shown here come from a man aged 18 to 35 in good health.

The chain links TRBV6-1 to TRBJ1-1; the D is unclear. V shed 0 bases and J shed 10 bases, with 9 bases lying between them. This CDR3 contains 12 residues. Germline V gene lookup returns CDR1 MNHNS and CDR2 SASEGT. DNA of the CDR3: TGTGCCAGCAGTGAAGCCGCCCCCCCAGCTTTCTTT. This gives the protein CASSEAAPPAFF.

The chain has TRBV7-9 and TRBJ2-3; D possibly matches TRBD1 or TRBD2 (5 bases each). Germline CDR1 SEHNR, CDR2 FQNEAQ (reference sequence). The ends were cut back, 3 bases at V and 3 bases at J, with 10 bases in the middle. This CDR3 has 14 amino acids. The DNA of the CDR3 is TGTGCCAGCAGCTTCGGCAGGGAGACAGATACGCAGTATTTT. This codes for CASSFGRETDTQYF.

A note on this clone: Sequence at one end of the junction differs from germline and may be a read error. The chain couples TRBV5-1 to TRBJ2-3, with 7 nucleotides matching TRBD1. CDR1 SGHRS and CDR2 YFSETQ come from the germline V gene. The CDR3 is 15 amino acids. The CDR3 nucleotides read TGCGCCAGCAGCTTGGATGGGACAGCCACAGATACGCGGTATTTT. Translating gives CASSLDGTATDTRYF.

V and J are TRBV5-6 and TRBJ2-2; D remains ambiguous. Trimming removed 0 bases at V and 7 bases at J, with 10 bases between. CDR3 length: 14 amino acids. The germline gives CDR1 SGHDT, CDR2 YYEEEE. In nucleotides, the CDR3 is TGTGCCAGCAGCTTGGCCGGCCAGAACGGGGAGCTGTTTTTT. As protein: CASSLAGQNGELFF. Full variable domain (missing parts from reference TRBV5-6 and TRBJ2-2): DAGVTQSPTHLIKTRGQQVTLRCSPKSGHDTVSWYQQALGQGPQFIFQYYEEEERQRGNFPDRFSGHQFPNYSSELNVNALLLGDSALYLCASSLAGQNGELFFGEGSRLTVL.